The 8 T cell receptor beta chains below come from one sample, sequenced in a study of CD8+ T cells in alopecia areata (dated by TCRdb to 2017 to 2018). The library relied on the immunoSEQ multiplex PCR assay. For TCR sequencing, RNA was extracted from every sample and reverse transcribed into cDNA to serve as template. Imported from immuneACCESS, the table was reduced by TCRdb to in-frame sequences with V and J called. These copies leave out some clones; in studies compared against another copy, an unresolved V gene accounts for under half, and the cause of the remainder is not known. The sample table lists approximately 280,000 clones, 58% of them with a count of one. The ten largest clones add up to approximately 1.7% of the sample. The time point label here, explained by the study, means: 24 weeks on oral tofacitinib. Reading the label with the study, this specimen's treatment or condition is: oral pan-JAK inhibitor, 5-10 mg twice daily.

The sample here was CD4+ T cells sorted from blood, taken at week 24, from a patient treated with tofacitinib. Receptors were obtained from a human donor with alopecia areata.

The chain couples TRBV5-1 to TRBJ2-7, with 10 positions matching TRBD1. The CDR3 length is 16 residues. With V trimmed by 4 bases and J by 5 bases, 12 bases remained unmatched. Germline V lookup: CDR1 SGHRS, CDR2 YFSETQ. Here the CDR3 reads CASSQTSGTGVHEQYF. The CDR3 nucleotides read TGCGCCAGCAGCCAGACATCCGGGACAGGGGTCCACGAGCAGTACTTC.

The chain links TRBV4-1 to TRBJ1-3, with D possibly being TRBD1 (6 bases). The CDR3 contains 15 residues. V lost 1 base and J lost 4, with 11 bases in between. CDR1 is MGHRA and CDR2 is YSYEKL in the germline V gene. CDR3 DNA: TGCGCCAGCAGCCAAGTGCACAGGGACGGAAACACCATATATTTT. It translates to CASSQVHRDGNTIYF.

This clone was counted between two and nine times. The chain employs TRBV10-3 and TRBJ2-3; the D gene could be TRBD1 or TRBD2 (5 bases each). The germline V and J ends were trimmed by 10 bases and 0 bases, with 11 bases remaining between them. The CDR3 length is 13 residues. Germline V gene lookup returns CDR1 ENHRY and CDR2 SYGVKD. The CDR3 sequence: CATGGPSTDTQYF. CDR3 sequence (DNA): TGTGCCACTGGGGGACCCAGCACAGATACGCAGTATTTT.

The rearrangement uses TRBV30 and TRBJ2-2; TRBD2 might be the D (6 bases). With 2 bases removed from V and 0 bases from J, the gap between germline ends came to 10 bases. The CDR3 loop spans 15 amino acids. CDR1 is GTSNPN and CDR2 is SVGIG in the germline V gene (reference sequence). The CDR3 DNA reads TGTGCCTGGAGTCCGGGACTCTCGAACACCGGGGAGCTGTTTTTT. Translation gives CAWSPGLSNTGELFF.

This clone was detected only a few times. V is TRBV29-1 and J is TRBJ1-1; no reliable D call. The CDR3 is 14 amino acids. Per germline, CDR1 SQVTM and CDR2 ANQGSEA. V was cut by 4 bases and J by 4 bases, with 16 bases left in between. CDR3 protein: CSVVLSRPGTEAFF. CDR3 sequence (DNA): TGCAGCGTTGTGCTCAGCAGGCCAGGCACTGAAGCTTTCTTT.

The chain uses TRBV5-1 and TRBJ1-5; a weak D match, TRBD1 (5 bases). Per germline, CDR1 SGHRS and CDR2 YFSETQ. V was trimmed by 2 bases and J by 0 bases, leaving 9 bases between them. The CDR3 contains 15 residues. CDR3 region: CASSLDSDSNQPQHF. CDR3 nucleotide sequence: TGCGCCAGCAGCTTAGACAGTGATAGCAATCAGCCCCAGCATTTT.

V and J are TRBV7-2 and TRBJ2-5, with TRBD2 matching 9 bases. Losses at the gene ends were 5 bases for V and 2 bases for J; bases not matched to a gene: 6. From germline, CDR1 is SGHTA and CDR2 FQGNSA. The CDR3 extends over 15 amino acids. The CDR3 protein is CASSPQRGDQETQYF. CDR3 nucleotides: TGTGCCAGCAGCCCGCAGCGGGGGGATCAAGAGACCCAGTACTTC. Full variable domain (remainder filled in from reference TRBV7-2 and TRBJ2-5): GAGVSQSPSNKVTEKGKDVELRCDPISGHTALYWYRQSLGQGLEFLIYFQGNSAPDKSGLPSDRFSAERTGGSVSTLTIQRTQQEDSAVYLCASSPQRGDQETQYFGPGTRLLVL.

V gene TRBV7-2 combines with J gene TRBJ1-2, with D perhaps matching TRBD1 (6 bases). Germline lookup yields CDR1 SGHTA and CDR2 FQGNSA. The CDR3 covers 13 residues. Trimming shortened V by 8 bases and J by 6 bases, and 16 bases separated the two germline ends. Written as DNA, the CDR3 is TGTGCCAGCCGTCTGGGAACAGGGCATGGCTACACCTTC. Its translation: CASRLGTGHGYTF.